This is a list of T cell receptor beta chains from one sample in a study of shared clonotypes between healthy human individuals. Clones were read by immunoSEQ multiplex PCR, and TCRdb kept only the in-frame ones, dropping some. The sample has hundreds of thousands of clones, about 80% seen once. Specimen: memory CD4+ T cells sorted from blood. Receptors originate from a woman in her 30s in good health. The CDR3 runs from the conserved cysteine through the conserved F or W. D genes are given only for firm matches. Expanded clones get a size class; other rows say once, few or many, or leave the size out.

clone_size | j_call | d_call | v_call | cdr3_length | cdr3_nt | cdr3_aa
. | TRBJ2-7 | TRBD2 | TRBV28 | 14 | TGTGCCAGCAGTTCGACTAGCTTAGTCTACGAGCAGTACTTC | CASSSTSLVYEQYF
. | TRBJ2-1 | TRBD2 | TRBV6-4 | 14 | TGTGCCAGCAGTGAACAGTCGGGAGGGAATGAGCAGTTCTTC | CASSEQSGGNEQFF
. | TRBJ1-4 | . | TRBV5-1 | 14 | TGCGCCAGCAGCTTACTTGCAACTAATGAAAAACTGTTTTTT | CASSLLATNEKLFF
. | TRBJ2-5 | TRBD1 | TRBV7-9 | 14 | TGTGCCAGCAGCACCACTGACAGGGCAGAGACCCAGTACTTC | CASSTTDRAETQYF
few | TRBJ2-5 | . | TRBV5-1 | 13 | TGCGCCAGCAGCTTCCTGGAGCCAGAGACCCAGTACTTC | CASSFLEPETQYF
. | TRBJ2-2 | . | TRBV6-4 | 13 | TGTGCCAGCAGTGAAGGGTTCACCGGGGAGCTGTTTTTT | CASSEGFTGELFF
many | TRBJ2-6 | . | TRBV5-6 | 18 | TGTGCCAGCACCTCGGCCCTGCTGGGGTTATCTGGGGCCAACGTCCTGACTTTC | CASTSALLGLSGANVLTF
. | TRBJ2-3 | . | TRBV6-4 | 14 | TGTGCCAGCAGTGAAAGATGGGGGGCAGATACGCAGTATTTT | CASSERWGADTQYF
. | TRBJ1-1 | TRBD1 | TRBV10-3 | 13 | TGTGCCATCAGTGGGACAGGGGCTCCAGAAGCTTTCTTT | CAISGTGAPEAFF
. | TRBJ2-1 | TRBD2 | TRBV6-5 | 16 | TGTGCCAGCAGTTACAGTGTCGGTCTAGCGGACAATGAGCAGTTCTTC | CASSYSVGLADNEQFF
. | TRBJ2-2 | . | TRBV30 | 16 | TGTGCCTGGAGCATTTCGCGGGTGCCGGGGACCGGGGAGCTGTTTTTT | CAWSISRVPGTGELFF
once | TRBJ2-2 | . | TRBV12-5 | 12 | TGTGCTAGTGGTTCTGTTACCGGGGAGCTGTTTTTT | CASGSVTGELFF
few | TRBJ1-1 | . | TRBV11-2 | 13 | TGTGCCAGCAGCTTAAAAGCGAACACTGAAGCTTTCTTT | CASSLKANTEAFF
. | TRBJ1-1 | . | TRBV4-2 | 12 | TGTGCCAGCAGAGGGGTGAACACTGAAGCTTTCTTT | CASRGVNTEAFF
many | TRBJ2-7 | . | TRBV19 | 14 | TGTGCCAGTAGTAGCGGCAAAGGCACCTACGAGCAGTACTTC | CASSSGKGTYEQYF
few | TRBJ2-7 | . | TRBV28 | 16 | TGTGCCAGCAGTTTAGACGGTGGCGTCGCCCCGTACGAGCAGTACTTC | CASSLDGGVAPYEQYF
. | TRBJ1-5 | . | TRBV25-1 | 15 | TGTGCCAGCAGCCCGGGACAAGGGGGCAATCAGCCCCAGCATTTT | CASSPGQGGNQPQHF
. | TRBJ1-2 | TRBD1 | TRBV5-4 | 15 | TGTGCCAGCAGTTCGACCCGGACAGGGGAGAGAGGCTACACCTTC | CASSSTRTGERGYTF
few | TRBJ2-1 | TRBD1 | TRBV7-6 | 13 | TGTGCCAGCAGCAGACAGGGTCCGAATGAGCAGTTCTTC | CASSRQGPNEQFF
. | TRBJ2-7 | TRBD1 | TRBV7-9 | 13 | TGTGCCAGCAGCTTTGGGGACAGCTACGAGCAGTACTTC | CASSFGDSYEQYF
. | TRBJ1-1 | . | TRBV11-3 | 14 | TGTGCCAGCAGCCGGGGGGGGCCCGGCACTGAAGCTTTCTTT | CASSRGGPGTEAFF
. | TRBJ2-2 | . | TRBV7-2 | 13 | TGTGCCAGCAGCTTGGAGGTCTGGGGGGAGCTGTTTTTT | CASSLEVWGELFF
. | TRBJ2-3 | . | TRBV10-1 | 15 | TGCGCCAGCAGTGAGCCAAGCGGATCCACAGATACGCAGTATTTT | CASSEPSGSTDTQYF
. | TRBJ1-1 | . | TRBV4-2 | 15 | TGTGCCAGCAGCCCGACAGGTGGTGGTGACACTGAAGCTTTCTTT | CASSPTGGGDTEAFF
. | TRBJ2-3 | TRBD1 | TRBV11-3 | 14 | TGTGCCAGCAGCAGCCGGACAGGGGGCGATACGCAGTATTTT | CASSSRTGGDTQYF
. | TRBJ2-3 | TRBD1 | TRBV7-6 | 15 | TGTGCCAGCAGCCCAACGGGACAGTACACAGATACGCAGTATTTT | CASSPTGQYTDTQYF
. | TRBJ2-1 | TRBD2 | TRBV5-4 | 17 | TGTGCCAGCAGCCCGACTTTTACTAGCGGGAGCGGTAGTGAGCAGTTCTTC | CASSPTFTSGSGSEQFF
. | TRBJ2-3 | TRBD2 | TRBV5-6 | 14 | TGTGCCAGCAGCCAACTAGCGGGACCAGATACGCAGTATTTT | CASSQLAGPDTQYF
. | TRBJ2-4 | . | TRBV21-1 | 14 | TGTGCCAGCAGCAATCCGTGTACGGGCCGGAAGGGGTACTTC | CASSNPCTGRKGYF
. | TRBJ2-3 | TRBD1 | TRBV7-9 | 17 | TGTGCCAGCAGTACAGCCCTGACAGGGGCCGAGACAGATACGCAGTATTTT | CASSTALTGAETDTQYF
. | TRBJ2-6 | . | TRBV7-9 | 14 | TGTGCCAGCGGTGGGGGGACTGGGGCCAACGTCCTGACTTTC | CASGGGTGANVLTF
once | TRBJ1-4 | TRBD1 | TRBV5-1 | 15 | TGCGCCAGCAGCCATGGGACAGGGGAAAATGAAAAACTGTTTTTT | CASSHGTGENEKLFF
. | TRBJ2-1 | . | TRBV11-1 | 14 | TGTGCCAGCAGCTTACACCCTAGCGCCAATGAGCAGTTCTTC | CASSLHPSANEQFF
. | TRBJ2-7 | TRBD2 | TRBV13 | 17 | TGTGCCAGCAGCTCCTCCCTAGCTAGCGGGAGACCCTACGAGCAGTACTTC | CASSSSLASGRPYEQYF
. | TRBJ1-3 | . | TRBV7-9 | 14 | TGTGCCAGCAATCAAACGGAATCAGGAAACACCATATATTTT | CASNQTESGNTIYF
few | TRBJ1-2 | TRBD1 | TRBV11-2 | 17 | TGTGCCAGCAGCCCCCGGGGCGGCAGGGGGCCGGACTATGGCTACACCTTC | CASSPRGGRGPDYGYTF
once | TRBJ2-3 | TRBD2 | TRBV6-5 | 15 | TGTGCCAGCAGTCCCGGGACTAGCGGCAGAGATACGCAGTATTTT | CASSPGTSGRDTQYF
once | TRBJ2-7 | TRBD2 | TRBV5-4 | 14 | TGTGCCAGCAGCCCCCGACTAGCGCCCTACGAGCAGTACTTC | CASSPRLAPYEQYF
. | TRBJ2-2 | . | TRBV5-1 | 12 | TGCGCCAGCAGCTTAGTGGCCGGGGAGCTGTTTTTT | CASSLVAGELFF
. | TRBJ2-1 | TRBD1 | TRBV29-1 | 17 | TGCAGCGTTGAAATTAACAGGGGCCGGATGAGTGGCAATGAGCAGTTCTTC | CSVEINRGRMSGNEQFF
. | TRBJ2-6 | . | TRBV6-1 | 18 | TGTGCCAGCAGTGCGTATGAGACAGCACTCTCTGGGGCCAACGTCCTGACTTTC | CASSAYETALSGANVLTF
. | TRBJ1-1 | . | TRBV5-1 | 13 | TGCGCCAGCAGCTTGGAACCGAACACTGAAGCTTTCTTT | CASSLEPNTEAFF
. | TRBJ2-7 | TRBD2 | TRBV7-2 | 15 | TGTGCCAGCAGCTTAGGAGCGGGACGCTCCTACGAGCAGTACTTC | CASSLGAGRSYEQYF
. | TRBJ1-5 | TRBD1 | TRBV19 | 14 | TGTGCCAGTAGCCCGGGACAGGTAAATCAGCCCCAGCATTTT | CASSPGQVNQPQHF
. | TRBJ1-2 | . | TRBV5-1 | 12 | TGCGCCAGCAGCTTGGGCGGACGGGGCTACACCTTC | CASSLGGRGYTF
. | TRBJ1-1 | . | TRBV7-9 | 13 | TGTGCCAGCAGCCCTAGACAGGACACTGAAGCTTTCTTT | CASSPRQDTEAFF
. | TRBJ2-7 | . | TRBV14 | 15 | TGTGCCAGCAGCCAAGTTTTAGGGCAGCCCTACGAGCAGTACTTC | CASSQVLGQPYEQYF
. | TRBJ2-3 | TRBD2 | TRBV28 | 13 | TGTGCCAGCATTAGCGGGACCACAGATACGCAGTATTTT | CASISGTTDTQYF
once | TRBJ2-2 | TRBD2 | TRBV4-2 | 15 | TGTGCCAGCAGCCAACTAGCGGGAGTTAAGGGGGAGCTGTTTTTT | CASSQLAGVKGELFF
. | TRBJ2-3 | . | TRBV9 | 16 | TGTGCCAGCAGCGGAAAGGGAGCTATTAGCGCAGATACGCAGTATTTT | CASSGKGAISADTQYF
. | TRBJ2-4 | TRBD2 | TRBV25-1 | 14 | TGTGCCAGCAGTGAATCGGGACTAGGAAACATTCAGTACTTC | CASSESGLGNIQYF
many | TRBJ2-7 | . | TRBV27 | 16 | TGTGCCAGCAGTGACGGCGGCTACCTACGAGGGGGAGAGCAGTACTTC | CASSDGGYLRGGEQYF
. | TRBJ2-3 | TRBD2 | TRBV30 | 14 | TGTGCCTGGAATTTATTAGCGGGATCAGATACGCAGTATTTT | CAWNLLAGSDTQYF
. | TRBJ2-7 | TRBD1 | TRBV5-6 | 15 | TGTGCCAGCAGCGAGCCGGGACAGGGGTCCGACGAGCAGTACTTC | CASSEPGQGSDEQYF
. | TRBJ1-2 | TRBD1 | TRBV19 | 18 | TGTGCCAGTAGTATAGATACGAACCCGGGACAGGGGGACTATGGCTACACCTTC | CASSIDTNPGQGDYGYTF
. | TRBJ2-3 | . | TRBV19 | 16 | TGTGCCAGCACCCCCCCCGGCAGGGATCGCACAGATACGCAGTATTTT | CASTPPGRDRTDTQYF